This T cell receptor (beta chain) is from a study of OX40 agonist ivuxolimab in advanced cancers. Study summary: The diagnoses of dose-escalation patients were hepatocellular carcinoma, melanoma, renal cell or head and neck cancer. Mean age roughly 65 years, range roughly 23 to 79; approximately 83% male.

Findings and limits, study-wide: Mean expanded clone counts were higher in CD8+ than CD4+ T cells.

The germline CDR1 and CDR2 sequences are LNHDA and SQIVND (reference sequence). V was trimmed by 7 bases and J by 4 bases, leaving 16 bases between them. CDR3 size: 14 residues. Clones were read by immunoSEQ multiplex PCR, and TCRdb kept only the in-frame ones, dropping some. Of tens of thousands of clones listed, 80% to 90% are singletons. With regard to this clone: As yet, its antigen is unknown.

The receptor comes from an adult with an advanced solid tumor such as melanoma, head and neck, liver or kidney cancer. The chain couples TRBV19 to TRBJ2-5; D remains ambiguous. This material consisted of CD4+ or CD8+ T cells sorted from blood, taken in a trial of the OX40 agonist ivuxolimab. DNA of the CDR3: TGTGCCAGTACCGCTACTTGGCCGGGAGAGACCCAGTACTTC. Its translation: CASTATWPGETQYF.